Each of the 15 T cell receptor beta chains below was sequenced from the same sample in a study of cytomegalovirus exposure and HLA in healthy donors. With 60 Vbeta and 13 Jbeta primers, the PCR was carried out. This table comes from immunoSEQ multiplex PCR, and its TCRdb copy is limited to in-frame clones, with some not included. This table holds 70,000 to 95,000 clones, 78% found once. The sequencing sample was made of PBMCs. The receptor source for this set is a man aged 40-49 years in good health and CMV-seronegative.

The CDR3 DNA reads TGTGCCAGTAGTATAGGACAGAGCACAGATACGCAGTATTTT. It is translated as CASSIGQSTDTQYF. The chain carries TRBV19 and TRBJ2-3; maybe TRBD1 (5 bases). Germline V CDR1 and CDR2: LNHDA, SQIVND (reference sequence). The ends were cut back, 1 base at V and 0 bases at J, with 5 bases in the middle. The CDR3 covers 14 residues.

Written as DNA, the CDR3 is TGTGCCAGCAGCCCTTTCGCAGGGTCAGACTACACTGAAGCTTTCTTT. It specifies CASSPFAGSDYTEAFF. This chain uses TRBV6-4 with TRBJ1-1, with a weak D call TRBD1 (5 bases). The CDR3 runs 16 residues. The V gene lost 6 bases and the J gene lost 3 bases, with 20 bases spanning the gap. Germline CDR1 MRHNA, CDR2 SNTAGT.

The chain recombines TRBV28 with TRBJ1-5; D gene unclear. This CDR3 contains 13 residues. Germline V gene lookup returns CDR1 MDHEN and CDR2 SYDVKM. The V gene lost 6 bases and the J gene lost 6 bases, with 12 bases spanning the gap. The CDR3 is CASSPYSFQPQHF. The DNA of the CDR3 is TGTGCCAGCAGCCCGTACTCGTTTCAGCCCCAGCATTTT.

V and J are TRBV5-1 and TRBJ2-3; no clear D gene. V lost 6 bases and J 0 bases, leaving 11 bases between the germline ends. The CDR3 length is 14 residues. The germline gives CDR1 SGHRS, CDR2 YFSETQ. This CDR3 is CASNEQASTDTQYF. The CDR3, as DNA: TGCGCCAGCAATGAGCAAGCTAGCACAGATACGCAGTATTTT.

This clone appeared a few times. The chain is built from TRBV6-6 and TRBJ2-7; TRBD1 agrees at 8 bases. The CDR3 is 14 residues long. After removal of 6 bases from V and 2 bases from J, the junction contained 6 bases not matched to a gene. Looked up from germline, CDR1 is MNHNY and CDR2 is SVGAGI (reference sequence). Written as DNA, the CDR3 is TGTGCCAGCAGAGGTGGGGACAGGCCCTACGAGCAGTACTTC. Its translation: CASRGGDRPYEQYF.

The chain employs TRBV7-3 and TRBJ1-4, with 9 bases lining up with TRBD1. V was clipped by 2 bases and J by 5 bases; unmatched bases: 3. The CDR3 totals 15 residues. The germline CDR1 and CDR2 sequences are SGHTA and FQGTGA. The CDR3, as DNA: TGTGCCAGCAGCTTATTCGGGACAGGGAATGAAAAACTGTTTTTT. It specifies CASSLFGTGNEKLFF.

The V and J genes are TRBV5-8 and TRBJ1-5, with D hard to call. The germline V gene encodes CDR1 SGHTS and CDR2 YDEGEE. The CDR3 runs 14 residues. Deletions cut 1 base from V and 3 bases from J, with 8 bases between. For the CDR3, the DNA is TGTGCCAGCAGCTTGAGACACCTCAATCAGCCCCAGCATTTT. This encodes CASSLRHLNQPQHF.

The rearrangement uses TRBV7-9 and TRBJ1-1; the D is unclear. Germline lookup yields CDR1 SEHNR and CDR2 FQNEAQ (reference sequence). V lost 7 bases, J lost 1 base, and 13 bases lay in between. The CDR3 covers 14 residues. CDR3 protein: CASTTENKNTEAFF. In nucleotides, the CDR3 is TGTGCCAGCACCACTGAAAATAAGAACACTGAAGCTTTCTTT.

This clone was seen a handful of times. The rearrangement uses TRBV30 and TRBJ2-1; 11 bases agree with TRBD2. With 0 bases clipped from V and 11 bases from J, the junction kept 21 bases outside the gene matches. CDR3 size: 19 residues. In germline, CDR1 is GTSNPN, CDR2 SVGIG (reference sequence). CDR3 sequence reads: CAWSVRRLAGGLTTMKQFF. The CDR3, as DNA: TGTGCCTGGAGTGTACGTCGTCTAGCGGGAGGTTTGACAACAATGAAGCAGTTCTTC. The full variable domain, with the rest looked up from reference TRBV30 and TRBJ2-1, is SQTIHQWPATLVQPVGSPLSLECTVEGTSNPNLYWYRQAAGRGLQLLFYSVGIGQISSEVPQNLSASRPQDRQFILSSKKLLLSDSGFYLCAWSVRRLAGGLTTMKQFFGPGTRLTVL.

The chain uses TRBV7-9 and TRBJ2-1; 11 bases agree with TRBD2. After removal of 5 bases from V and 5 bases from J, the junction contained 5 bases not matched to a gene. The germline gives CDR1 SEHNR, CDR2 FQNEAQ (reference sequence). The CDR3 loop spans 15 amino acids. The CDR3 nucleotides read TGTGCCAGCAGCACCGGGACTAGCGGCGACAATGAGCAGTTCTTC. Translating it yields CASSTGTSGDNEQFF.

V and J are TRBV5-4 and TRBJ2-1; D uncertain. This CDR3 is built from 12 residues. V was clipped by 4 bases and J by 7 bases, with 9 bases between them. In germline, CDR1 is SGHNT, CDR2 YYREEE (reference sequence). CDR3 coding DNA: TGTGCCAGCAGCCCCCAGTCGAATGAGCAGTTCTTC. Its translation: CASSPQSNEQFF.

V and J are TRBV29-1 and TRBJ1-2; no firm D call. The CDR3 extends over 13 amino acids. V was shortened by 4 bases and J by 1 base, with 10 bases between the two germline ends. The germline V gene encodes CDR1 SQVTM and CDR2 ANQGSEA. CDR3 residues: CSVGHELNYGYTF. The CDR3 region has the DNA TGCAGCGTTGGACATGAGCTTAACTATGGCTACACCTTC.

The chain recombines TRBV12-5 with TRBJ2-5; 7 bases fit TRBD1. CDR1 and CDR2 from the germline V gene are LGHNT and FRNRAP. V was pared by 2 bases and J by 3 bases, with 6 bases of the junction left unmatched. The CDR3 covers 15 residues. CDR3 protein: CASGLSGTAKETQYF. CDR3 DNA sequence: TGTGCTAGTGGTTTGTCTGGGACAGCCAAAGAGACCCAGTACTTC. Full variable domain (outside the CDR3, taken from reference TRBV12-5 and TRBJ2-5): DARVTQTPRHKVTEMGQEVTMRCQPILGHNTVFWYRQTMMQGLELLAYFRNRAPLDDSGMPKDRFSAEMPDATLATLKIQPSEPRDSAVYFCASGLSGTAKETQYFGPGTRLLVL.

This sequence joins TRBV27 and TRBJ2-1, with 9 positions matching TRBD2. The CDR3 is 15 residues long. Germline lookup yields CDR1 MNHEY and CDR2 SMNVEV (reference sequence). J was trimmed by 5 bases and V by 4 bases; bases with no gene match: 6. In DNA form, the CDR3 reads TGTGCCAGCAGTTCTAGCGGGGCAATCCACAATGAGCAGTTCTTC. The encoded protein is CASSSSGAIHNEQFF.

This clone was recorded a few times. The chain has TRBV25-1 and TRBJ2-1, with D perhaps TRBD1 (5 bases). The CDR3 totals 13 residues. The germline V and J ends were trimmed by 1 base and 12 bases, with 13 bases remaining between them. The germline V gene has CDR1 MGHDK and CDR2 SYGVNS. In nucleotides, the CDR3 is TGTGCCAGCAGTGAATTGGTTCAGGGTGGGCAGTTCTTC. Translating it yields CASSELVQGGQFF.